At least ten counts were recorded for the clone carrying this T cell receptor beta chain. Its specificity is not known. The data stem from a study of spatial heterogeneity in lung cancer. General study points: In blood, ubiquitous expanded tumor TCRs appeared more at resection than follow-up.

Each TCR cDNA molecule bore a unique molecular identifier. Using its own MiXCR run on the 5' RACE reads, TCRdb lists one record per CDR3 protein. This repertoire shows 8,500 to 13,000 distinct CDR3 sequences, 8.6% found once; its top ten account for more than 20%. The CDR3 has 14 residues. V was cut by 5 bases and J by 2 bases, with 10 bases left in between. Germline V gives CDR1 SEHNR, CDR2 FQNEAQ (reference sequence). Described time point: sample taken at primary tumor resection. Whole RNA obtained from tumor, nontumor lung or frozen PBMC underwent sequencing without sorting. The chain joins TRBV7-9 to TRBJ2-1, with D possibly matching TRBD1 (6 bases). This specimen was PBMCs, taken at surgery. The source is a male donor with early-stage non-small cell lung cancer. This CDR3 is CASSPWGPYNEQFF. The CDR3 nucleotides are TGTGCCAGCAGCCCCTGGGGGCCCTACAATGAGCAGTTCTTC.